Detailed here is one TCR beta chain. Its antigen is unidentified. The CDR3 contains 15 residues. Germline V gives CDR1 SGHVS, CDR2 FNYEAQ. V was trimmed by 5 bases and J by 6 bases, leaving 17 bases between them. These data belong to a study of neurological immune-mediated disorders. The study's findings and limits: The absence of any CDR3 amino acid sequence shared by expanded clones across subjects suggests that repertoires were private in all groups.

The sorted libraries involved the use of around 960,000 CD4+ or CD8+ T cells. Each sequencing run yielded over 200 million TCR-beta sequences from 15-18 subjects. TCRdb fed the 5' RACE reads into MiXCR, producing one record per CDR3 protein. Among 15,000 to 20,000 distinct CDR3 sequences, around 11% were seen once, and the ten largest hold 25% to 35%. The rearrangement joins TRBV7-6 to TRBJ2-1, with a tentative D call TRBD2 (5 bases). The TCR was taken from a woman aged 50 to 60 in good health. The sample taken for sequencing was CD8+ T cells from blood. The CDR3: CASSNGLVGVNEQFF. CDR3 DNA sequence: TGTGCCAGCAGCAACGGCCTAGTCGGGGTCAATGAGCAGTTCTTC.